The 9 T cell receptor beta chains in this list originate from one sample, sequenced in a study of PD-1 blockade in classical Hodgkin lymphoma. Profiled with immunoSEQ multiplex PCR; TCRdb holds only in-frame clones, not every one. The profile shows fewer than 30,000 clones, approximately 87% of them singletons. All trial patients relapsed after autologous stem cell transplantation. This sample comprised peripheral blood mononuclear cells (PBMCs), obtained before the second cycle of nivolumab. These receptors all come from a human donor with classical Hodgkin lymphoma.

This chain joins TRBV6-4 and TRBJ2-5, with 10 bases identical to TRBD2. The trim removed 3 bases at V and 5 bases at J, leaving 6 bases unmatched. The CDR3 is made up of 15 amino acids. The germline CDR1 and CDR2 sequences are MRHNA and SNTAGT. The CDR3 region has the DNA TGTGCCAGCAGTGAGCTAGCGGGGGATAGGGAGACCCAGTACTTC. Protein product: CASSELAGDRETQYF.

CDR3 sequence: CASRGPGDAGELFF. The CDR3 coding sequence is TGTGCCAGCAGGGGCCCCGGCGACGCCGGGGAGCTGTTTTTT. This rearrangement joins TRBV7-2 to TRBJ2-2; D remains unclear. V lost 6 bases and J lost 6, with 14 bases in between. Germline loops: CDR1 SGHTA, CDR2 FQGNSA. CDR3 size: 14 residues.

The chain recombines TRBV18 with TRBJ2-2; TRBD1 agrees at 9 bases. Germline V gene data show CDR1 as KGHSH and CDR2 as LQKENI. J lost 2 bases, V lost 2 bases, and 9 bases had no gene match. CDR3 length: 18 amino acids. CDR3 DNA: TGTGCCAGCTCACCAAGTACCGGGACAGGGAGTAACACCGGGGAGCTGTTTTTT. Translation gives CASSPSTGTGSNTGELFF.

This clone was recorded only once. The chain recombines TRBV7-6 with TRBJ2-1, with 8 bases identical to TRBD2. Germline CDR1 SGHVS, CDR2 FNYEAQ. This CDR3 has 15 residues. Trimming removed 2 bases from V and 6 bases from J; junction bases left unmatched: 6. The DNA for the CDR3 is TGTGCCAGCAGCTTATACGGGGGGGCAGGCAATGAGCAGTTCTTC. Translation gives CASSLYGGAGNEQFF. Drawing the rest from reference TRBV7-6 and TRBJ2-1, the complete variable domain is GAGVSQSPRYKVTKRGQDVALRCDPISGHVSLYWYRQALGQGPEFLTYFNYEAQQDKSGLPNDRFSAERPEGSISTLTIQRTEQRDSAMYRCASSLYGGAGNEQFFGPGTRLTVL.

The CDR3 reads CASSISGRGNEQFF. The DNA for the CDR3 is TGTGCCAGCAGCATTAGCGGGAGGGGCAATGAGCAGTTCTTC. V usage is TRBV7-8 and J usage is TRBJ2-1, with 11 bases aligning to TRBD2. V shed 5 bases, J shed 6 bases, and the junction held 3 bases outside the gene matches. Germline V CDR1 and CDR2: SGHVS, FQNEAQ. The CDR3 contains 14 residues.

The V call is TRBV5-5, the J call TRBJ1-1, with D perhaps matching TRBD1 (6 bases). In germline, CDR1 is SGHKS, CDR2 YYEKEE (reference sequence). The CDR3 extends over 15 amino acids. Between the trimmed V and J ends, which lost 6 bases and 0 bases, there was a span of 15 bases. Here the CDR3 reads CASKYRARLNTEAFF. CDR3 DNA: TGTGCCAGCAAATACAGGGCCCGATTGAACACTGAAGCTTTCTTT.

V gene TRBV7-9 combines with J gene TRBJ2-5, with TRBD2 matching over 14 bases. The trim removed 5 bases at V and 3 bases at J, leaving 8 bases unmatched. Germline V gene lookup returns CDR1 SEHNR and CDR2 FQNEAQ (reference sequence). The CDR3 contains 17 residues. The CDR3 loop is CASSPPRLAGGKETQYF. The CDR3 nucleotides read TGTGCCAGCAGCCCCCCCCGACTAGCGGGAGGGAAAGAGACCCAGTACTTC.

This clone was found once. V gene TRBV27 combines with J gene TRBJ1-5; D remains ambiguous. Trimming took off 5 bases at V and 1 base at J, with 12 bases between the two ends. This CDR3 is built from 15 residues. Germline assignment: CDR1 MNHEY and CDR2 SMNVEV (reference sequence). CDR3 nucleotide sequence: TGTGCCAGCAGTCTTGATTCGTTGAGCAATCAGCCCCAGCATTTT. Protein: CASSLDSLSNQPQHF.

V gene TRBV15 combines with J gene TRBJ1-1; D may be TRBD1 (6 bases). V lost 6 bases and J lost 1, with 15 bases in between. This CDR3 comprises 15 residues. From germline, CDR1 is LNHNV and CDR2 YYDKDF (reference sequence). CDR3 residues: CATRPGDQTNTEAFF. In DNA, the CDR3 is TGTGCCACCAGACCAGGGGATCAGACGAACACTGAAGCTTTCTTT. Using reference TRBV15 and TRBJ1-1 for the parts outside the CDR3, the full variable domain is DAMVIQNPRYQVTQFGKPVTLSCSQTLNHNVMYWYQQKSSQAPKLLFHYYDKDFNNEADTPDNFQSRRPNTSFCFLDIRSPGLGDTAMYLCATRPGDQTNTEAFFGQGTRLTVV.